This passage covers 6 T cell receptor beta chains from one sample sequenced in a study of CXCR3-negative and CXCR3-positive naive CD8 T cells. Via 5' RACE with UMI labels, TRB cDNA libraries were prepared. No DNA is given; TCRdb re-called the 5' RACE reads and lists each CDR3 protein once. The sample features about 130,000 distinct CDR3 sequences, with 0.25% to 0.35% in its top ten. Sequenced input: naive CXCR3- CD8+ T cells from blood. The subset denotes: CD45RO-CCR7+CD27+CD95- naive CD8+ T cells lacking CXCR3 (TNR3-). The receptors come from a human donor in good health. Some clones in this sample may be carry-over from other donors' samples.

The genes are TRBV29-1 and TRBJ1-1; the D call of TRBD1 rests on TCRdb alone, since no DNA is present to check it. There are 11 residues in the CDR3. The germline V gene encodes CDR1 SQVTM and CDR2 ANQGSEA. The chain's CDR3 is CSVLGAAEAFF. Based on the CDR3 plus reference TRBV29-1 and TRBJ1-1, the full variable domain is SAVISQKPSRDICQRGTSLTIQCQVDSQVTMMFWYRQQPGQSLTLIATANQGSEATYESGFVIDKFPISRPNLTFSTLTVSNMSPEDSSIYLCSVLGAAEAFFGQGTRLTVV.

CDR3 protein: CATSDGTGGDYEQYF. The chain carries TRBV24-1 and TRBJ2-7; the D call from TCRdb, TRBD1, cannot be confirmed without DNA. Looked up from germline, CDR1 is KGHDR and CDR2 is SFDVKD. The length of the CDR3 is 15 residues.

The chain carries TRBV20-1 and TRBJ2-1; the TCRdb call, TRBD1, lacks DNA for checking. The CDR3 contains 15 residues. Germline assignment: CDR1 DFQATT and CDR2 SNEGSKA (reference sequence). This chain's CDR3 is CSARTGESSYNEQFF.

The gene calls are TRBV6-2 or TRBV6-3 and TRBJ2-2; TCRdb's assignment of TRBD1 cannot be checked, as there is no DNA. Germline V gives CDR1 MNHEY, CDR2 SVGEGT. This CDR3 region has 18 residues. CDR3 protein: CASSYSVSGGANTGELFF.

The V gene is TRBV28, the J gene TRBJ2-1; TCRdb calls TRBD2, which cannot be checked without DNA. Per the germline V gene, CDR1 is MDHEN and CDR2 is SYDVKM. The CDR3 spans 12 residues. CDR3 amino acids: CASSLTLREQFF.

This chain links TRBV5-6 with TRBJ2-2; TCRdb's D call of TRBD1 is untestable without DNA. Germline CDR1 reads SGHDT; CDR2 reads YYEEEE. This CDR3 is built from 16 residues. The CDR3 spells CASSLATGSYTGELFF.